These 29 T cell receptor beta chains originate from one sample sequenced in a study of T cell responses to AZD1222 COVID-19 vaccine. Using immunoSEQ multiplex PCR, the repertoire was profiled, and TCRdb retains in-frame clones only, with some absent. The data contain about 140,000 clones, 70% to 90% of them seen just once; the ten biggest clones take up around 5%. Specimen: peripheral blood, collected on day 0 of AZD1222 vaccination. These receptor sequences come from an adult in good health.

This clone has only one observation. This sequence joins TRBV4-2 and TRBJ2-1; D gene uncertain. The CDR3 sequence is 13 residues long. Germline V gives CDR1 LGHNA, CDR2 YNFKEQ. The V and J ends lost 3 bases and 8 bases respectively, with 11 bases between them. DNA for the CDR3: TGTGCCAGCAGCCAGCAACCAACGGATGAGCAGTTCTTC. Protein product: CASSQQPTDEQFF.

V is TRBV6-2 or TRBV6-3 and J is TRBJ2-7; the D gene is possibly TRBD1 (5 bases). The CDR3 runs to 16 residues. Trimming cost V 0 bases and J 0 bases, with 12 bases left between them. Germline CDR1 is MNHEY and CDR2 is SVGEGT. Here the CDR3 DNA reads TGTGCCAGCAGTTACTCAATTCCAGGGAACTCCTACGAGCAGTACTTC. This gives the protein CASSYSIPGNSYEQYF.

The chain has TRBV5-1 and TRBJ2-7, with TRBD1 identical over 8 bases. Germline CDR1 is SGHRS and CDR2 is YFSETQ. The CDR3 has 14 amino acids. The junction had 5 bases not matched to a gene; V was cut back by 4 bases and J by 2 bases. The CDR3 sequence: CASSPGQDPYEQYF. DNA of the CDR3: TGCGCCAGCAGCCCGGGACAGGACCCCTACGAGCAGTACTTC.

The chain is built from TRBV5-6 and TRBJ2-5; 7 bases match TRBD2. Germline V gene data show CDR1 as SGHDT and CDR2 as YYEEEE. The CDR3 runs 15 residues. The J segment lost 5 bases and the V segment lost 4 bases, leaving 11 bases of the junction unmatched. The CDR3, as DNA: TGTGCCAGCAGCGCCTACCGGGAGGACGAGGAGACCCAGTACTTC. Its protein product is CASSAYREDEETQYF.

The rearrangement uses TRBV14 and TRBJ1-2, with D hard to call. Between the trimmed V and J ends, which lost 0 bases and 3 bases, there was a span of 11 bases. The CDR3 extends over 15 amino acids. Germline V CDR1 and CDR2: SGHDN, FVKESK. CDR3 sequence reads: CASSQDLDPHYGYTF. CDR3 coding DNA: TGTGCCAGCAGCCAAGATCTGGACCCACACTATGGCTACACCTTC.

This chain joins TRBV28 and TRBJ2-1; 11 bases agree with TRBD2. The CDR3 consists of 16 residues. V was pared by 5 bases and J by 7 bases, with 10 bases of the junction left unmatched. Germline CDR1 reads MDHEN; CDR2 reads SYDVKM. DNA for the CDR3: TGTGCCAGCAGTCCGCTCTTAGCGGGAGGGATGAATGAGCAGTTCTTC. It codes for CASSPLLAGGMNEQFF.

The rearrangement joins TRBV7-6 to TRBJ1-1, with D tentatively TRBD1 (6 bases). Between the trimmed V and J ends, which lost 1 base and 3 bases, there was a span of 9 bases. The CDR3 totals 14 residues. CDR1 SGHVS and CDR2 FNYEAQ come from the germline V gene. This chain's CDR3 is CASSLVRGDTEAFF. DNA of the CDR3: TGTGCCAGCAGCTTAGTCAGGGGTGACACTGAAGCTTTCTTT.

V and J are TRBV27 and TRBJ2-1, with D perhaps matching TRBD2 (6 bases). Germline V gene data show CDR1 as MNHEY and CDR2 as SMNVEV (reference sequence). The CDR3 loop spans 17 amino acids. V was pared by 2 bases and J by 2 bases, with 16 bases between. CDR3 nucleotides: TGTGCCAGCAGTTTACAAGTTGGTGGGACTCCCTACAATGAGCAGTTCTTC. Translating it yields CASSLQVGGTPYNEQFF.

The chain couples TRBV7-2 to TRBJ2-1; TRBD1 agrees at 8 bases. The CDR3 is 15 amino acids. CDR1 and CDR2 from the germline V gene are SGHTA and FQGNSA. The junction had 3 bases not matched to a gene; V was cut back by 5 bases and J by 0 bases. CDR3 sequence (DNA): TGTGCCAGCAGCGACAGGGGCAGCTCCTACAATGAGCAGTTCTTC. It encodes CASSDRGSSYNEQFF.

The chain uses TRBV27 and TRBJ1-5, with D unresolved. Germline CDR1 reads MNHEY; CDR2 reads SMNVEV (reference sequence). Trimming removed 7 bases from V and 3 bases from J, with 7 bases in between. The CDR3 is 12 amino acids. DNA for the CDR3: TGTGCCAGCAACAGCATCAATCAGCCCCAGCATTTT. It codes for CASNSINQPQHF.

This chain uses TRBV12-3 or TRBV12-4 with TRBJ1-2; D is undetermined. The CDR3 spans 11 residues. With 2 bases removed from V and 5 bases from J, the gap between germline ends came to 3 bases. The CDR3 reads CASSLSYGYTF. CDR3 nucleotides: TGTGCCAGCAGTTTAAGTTATGGCTACACCTTC.

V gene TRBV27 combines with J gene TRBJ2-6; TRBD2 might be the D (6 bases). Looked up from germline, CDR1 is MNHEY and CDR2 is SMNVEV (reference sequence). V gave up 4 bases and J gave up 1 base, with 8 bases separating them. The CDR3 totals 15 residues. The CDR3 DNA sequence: TGTGCCAGCAGTTACGCGGGATCTGGGGCCAACGTCCTGACTTTC. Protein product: CASSYAGSGANVLTF. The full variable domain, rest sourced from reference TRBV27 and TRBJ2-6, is EAQVTQNPRYLITVTGKKLTVTCSQNMNHEYMSWYRQDPGLGLRQIYYSMNVEVTDKGDVPEGYKVSRKEKRNFPLILESPSPNQTSLYFCASSYAGSGANVLTFGAGSRLTVL.

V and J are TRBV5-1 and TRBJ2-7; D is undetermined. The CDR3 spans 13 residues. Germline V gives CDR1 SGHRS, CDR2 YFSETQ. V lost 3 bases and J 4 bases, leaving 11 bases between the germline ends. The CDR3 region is CASSWTAEYEQYF. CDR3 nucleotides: TGCGCCAGCAGCTGGACGGCGGAATACGAGCAGTACTTC.

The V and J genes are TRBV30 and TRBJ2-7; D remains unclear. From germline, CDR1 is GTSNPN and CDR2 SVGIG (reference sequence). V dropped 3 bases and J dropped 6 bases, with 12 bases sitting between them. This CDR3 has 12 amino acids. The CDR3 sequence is CAWRKGPIEQYF. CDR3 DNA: TGTGCCTGGAGGAAAGGGCCCATCGAGCAGTACTTC. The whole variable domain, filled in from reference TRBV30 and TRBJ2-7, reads SQTIHQWPATLVQPVGSPLSLECTVEGTSNPNLYWYRQAAGRGLQLLFYSVGIGQISSEVPQNLSASRPQDRQFILSSKKLLLSDSGFYLCAWRKGPIEQYFGPGTRLTVT.

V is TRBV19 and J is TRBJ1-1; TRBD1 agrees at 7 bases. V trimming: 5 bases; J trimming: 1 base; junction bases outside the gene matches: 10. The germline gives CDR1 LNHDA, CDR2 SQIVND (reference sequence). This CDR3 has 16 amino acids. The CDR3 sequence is CASSSPRQGWNTEAFF. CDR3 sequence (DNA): TGTGCCAGTAGTTCCCCCCGACAGGGTTGGAACACTGAAGCTTTCTTT.

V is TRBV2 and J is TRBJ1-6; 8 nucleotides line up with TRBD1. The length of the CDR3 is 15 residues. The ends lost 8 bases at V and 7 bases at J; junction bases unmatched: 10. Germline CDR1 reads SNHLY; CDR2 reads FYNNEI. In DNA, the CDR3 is TGTGCCAGCTGCGCCGGGACAGGAAGGAATTCACCCCTCCACTTT. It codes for CASCAGTGRNSPLHF.

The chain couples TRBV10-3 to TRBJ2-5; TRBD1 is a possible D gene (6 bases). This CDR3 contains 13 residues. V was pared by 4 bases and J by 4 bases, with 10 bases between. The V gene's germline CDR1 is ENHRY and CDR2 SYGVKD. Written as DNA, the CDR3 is TGTGCCATCAGTGGCACAGGGCGAGAGACCCAGTACTTC. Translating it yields CAISGTGRETQYF.

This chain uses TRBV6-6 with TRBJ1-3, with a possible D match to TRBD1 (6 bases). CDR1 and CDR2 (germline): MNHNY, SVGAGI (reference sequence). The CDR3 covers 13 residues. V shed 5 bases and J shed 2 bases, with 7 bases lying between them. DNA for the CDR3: TGTGCCAGCAGTAGGACAGCTGGAAACACCATATATTTT. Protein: CASSRTAGNTIYF.

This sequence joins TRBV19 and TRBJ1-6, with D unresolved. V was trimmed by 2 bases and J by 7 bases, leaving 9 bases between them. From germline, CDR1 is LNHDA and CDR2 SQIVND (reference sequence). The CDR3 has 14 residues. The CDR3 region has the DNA TGTGCCAGTAGTATACAAGGAGCGAATTCACCCCTCCACTTT. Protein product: CASSIQGANSPLHF. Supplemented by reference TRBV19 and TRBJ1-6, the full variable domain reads DGGITQSPKYLFRKEGQNVTLSCEQNLNHDAMYWYRQDPGQGLRLIYYSQIVNDFQKGDIAEGYSVSREKKESFPLTVTSAQKNPTAFYLCASSIQGANSPLHFGNGTRLTVT.

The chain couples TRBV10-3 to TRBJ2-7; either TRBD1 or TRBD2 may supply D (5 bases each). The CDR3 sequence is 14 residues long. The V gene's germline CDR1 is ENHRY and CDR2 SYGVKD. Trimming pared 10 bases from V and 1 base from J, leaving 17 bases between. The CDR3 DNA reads TGTGCCACCTTGAGGGGAACGGAGTCCTACGAGCAGTACTTC. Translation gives CATLRGTESYEQYF.

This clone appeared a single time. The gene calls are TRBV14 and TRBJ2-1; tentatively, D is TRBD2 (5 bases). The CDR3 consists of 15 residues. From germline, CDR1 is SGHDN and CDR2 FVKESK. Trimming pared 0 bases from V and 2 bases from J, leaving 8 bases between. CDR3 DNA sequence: TGTGCCAGCAGCCAAGATGAGGGTGCCTACAATGAGCAGTTCTTC. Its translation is CASSQDEGAYNEQFF.

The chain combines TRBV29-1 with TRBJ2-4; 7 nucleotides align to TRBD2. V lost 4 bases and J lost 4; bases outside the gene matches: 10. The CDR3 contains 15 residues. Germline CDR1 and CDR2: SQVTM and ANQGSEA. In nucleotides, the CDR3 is TGCAGCGTTGCCACCCCCGGGAGGACTAAAAACATTCAGTACTTC. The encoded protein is CSVATPGRTKNIQYF.

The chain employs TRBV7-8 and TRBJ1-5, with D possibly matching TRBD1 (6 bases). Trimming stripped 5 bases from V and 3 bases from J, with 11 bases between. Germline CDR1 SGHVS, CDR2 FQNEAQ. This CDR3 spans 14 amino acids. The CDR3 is CASSQTGFNQPQHF. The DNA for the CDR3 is TGTGCCAGCAGCCAGACAGGCTTCAATCAGCCCCAGCATTTT. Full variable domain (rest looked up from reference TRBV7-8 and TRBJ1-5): GAGVSQSPRYKVAKRGQDVALRCDPISGHVSLFWYQQALGQGPEFLTYFQNEAQLDKSGLPSDRFFAERPEGSVSTLKIQRTQQEDSAVYLCASSQTGFNQPQHFGDGTRLSIL.

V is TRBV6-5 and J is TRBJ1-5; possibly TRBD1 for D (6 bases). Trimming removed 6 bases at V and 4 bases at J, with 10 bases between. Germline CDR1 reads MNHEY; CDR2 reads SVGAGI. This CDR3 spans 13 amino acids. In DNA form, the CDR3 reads TGTGCCAGCAGCTGGGGGCCTAATCAGCCCCAGCATTTT. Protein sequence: CASSWGPNQPQHF.

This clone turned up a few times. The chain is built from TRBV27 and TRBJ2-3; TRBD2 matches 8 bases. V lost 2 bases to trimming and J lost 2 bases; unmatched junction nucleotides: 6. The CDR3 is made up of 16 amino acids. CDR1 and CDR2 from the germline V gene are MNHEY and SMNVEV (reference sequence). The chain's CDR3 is CASSLLAGGTTDTQYF. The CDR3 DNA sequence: TGTGCCAGCAGTTTACTGGCGGGAGGAACCACAGATACGCAGTATTTT.

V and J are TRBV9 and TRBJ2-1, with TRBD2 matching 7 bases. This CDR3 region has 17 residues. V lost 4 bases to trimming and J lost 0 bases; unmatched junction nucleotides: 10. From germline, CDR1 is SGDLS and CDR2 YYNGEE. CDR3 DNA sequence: TGTGCCAGCAGCTTGTATAGCGGGCCTAGCTCCTACAATGAGCAGTTCTTC. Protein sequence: CASSLYSGPSSYNEQFF.

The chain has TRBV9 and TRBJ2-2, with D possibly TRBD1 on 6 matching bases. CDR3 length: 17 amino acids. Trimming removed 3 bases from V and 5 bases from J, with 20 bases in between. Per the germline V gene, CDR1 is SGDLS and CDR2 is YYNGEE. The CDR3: CASSDPRGPSGTGELFF. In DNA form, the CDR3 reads TGTGCCAGCAGCGACCCCAGGGGACCCTCGGGAACCGGGGAGCTGTTTTTT.

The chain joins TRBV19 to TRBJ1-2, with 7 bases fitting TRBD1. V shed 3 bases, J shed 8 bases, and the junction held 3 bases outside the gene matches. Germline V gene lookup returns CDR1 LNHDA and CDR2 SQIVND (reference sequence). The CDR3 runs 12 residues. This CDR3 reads CASSIGGGGYTF. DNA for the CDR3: TGTGCCAGTAGTATTGGAGGGGGCGGCTACACCTTC.

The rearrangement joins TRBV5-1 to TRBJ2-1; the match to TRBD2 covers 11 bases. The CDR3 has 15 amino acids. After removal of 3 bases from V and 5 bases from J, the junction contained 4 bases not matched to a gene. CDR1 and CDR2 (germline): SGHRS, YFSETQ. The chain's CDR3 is CASSWGGLADNEQFF. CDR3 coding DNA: TGCGCCAGCAGCTGGGGGGGACTAGCGGACAATGAGCAGTTCTTC.